This T cell receptor beta chain was sequenced for a study of OX40 agonist ivuxolimab in advanced cancers. Across the whole study: Prior anti-PD-1, anti-PD-L1 or anti-CTLA-4 therapy did not bar entry, and more than 35% had some.

TCRdb's copy holds only in-frame clones and misses some; the assay was immunoSEQ multiplex PCR. Here the sample spans tens of thousands of clones, about 74% being singletons. Study findings and constraints: CD8+ T cells showed, on average, more clonal expansion than CD4+ cells. Among the lowest peripheral clonal expansion occurred in 0.1-3.0 mg/kg partial responders. Both blood CD4+ and CD8+ T cells showed clonal growth by week 6 at 0.1 to 3.0 mg/kg.

About this clone itself: The antigen is not known.

Sequenced here: CD4+ or CD8+ T cells sorted from blood, sampled in a trial of the OX40 agonist ivuxolimab. This sequence originates from an adult with an advanced solid tumor such as melanoma, head and neck, liver or kidney cancer.

The CDR3 DNA follows: TGTGCCAGCACGGGCTCGAGCTCCTACAATGAGCAGTTCTTC. It yields the protein CASTGSSSYNEQFF. The chain joins TRBV6-5 to TRBJ2-1; D not certain. This CDR3 has 14 residues. Germline values: CDR1 MNHEY, CDR2 SVGAGI. V shed 7 bases and J shed 0 bases, with 10 bases lying between them.